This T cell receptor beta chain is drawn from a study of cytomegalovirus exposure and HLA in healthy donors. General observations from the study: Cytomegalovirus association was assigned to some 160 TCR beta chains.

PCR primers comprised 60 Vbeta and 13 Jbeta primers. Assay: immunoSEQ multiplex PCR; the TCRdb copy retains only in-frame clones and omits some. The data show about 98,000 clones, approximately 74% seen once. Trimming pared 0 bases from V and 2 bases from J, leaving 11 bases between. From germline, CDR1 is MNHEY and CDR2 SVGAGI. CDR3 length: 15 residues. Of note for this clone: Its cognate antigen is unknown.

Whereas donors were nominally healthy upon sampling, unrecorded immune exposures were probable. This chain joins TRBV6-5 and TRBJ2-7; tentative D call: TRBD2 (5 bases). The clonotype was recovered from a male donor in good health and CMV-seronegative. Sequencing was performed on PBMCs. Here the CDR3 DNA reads TGTGCCAGCAGTTACTCGTACGGGGATACCTACGAGCAGTACTTC. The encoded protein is CASSYSYGDTYEQYF.